This entry describes one T cell receptor beta chain. The CDR3 runs 18 residues. Germline-derived CDR1 and CDR2 are MGHRA and YSYEKL. Losses at the gene ends were 0 bases for V and 5 bases for J; bases not matched to a gene: 14. The data belong to a study of blood T cell repertoires in COVID-19. Clones were sequenced by immunoSEQ multiplex PCR, and TCRdb holds only the in-frame ones, with some missing. Among some 250,000 clones, roughly 90% were seen once, and the ten largest hold under 10%. Material: PBMCs or T cells enriched from blood (not recorded which). This TCR derives from a man aged 35 to 55 who had recovered from COVID-19. The chain links TRBV4-1 to TRBJ1-2; 8 nucleotides align to TRBD1. The CDR3 bases are TGCGCCAGCAGCCAAGATCGCCCCAGGACAGGGCGGCGGTATGGCTACACCTTC. Translated, it gives CASSQDRPRTGRRYGYTF.